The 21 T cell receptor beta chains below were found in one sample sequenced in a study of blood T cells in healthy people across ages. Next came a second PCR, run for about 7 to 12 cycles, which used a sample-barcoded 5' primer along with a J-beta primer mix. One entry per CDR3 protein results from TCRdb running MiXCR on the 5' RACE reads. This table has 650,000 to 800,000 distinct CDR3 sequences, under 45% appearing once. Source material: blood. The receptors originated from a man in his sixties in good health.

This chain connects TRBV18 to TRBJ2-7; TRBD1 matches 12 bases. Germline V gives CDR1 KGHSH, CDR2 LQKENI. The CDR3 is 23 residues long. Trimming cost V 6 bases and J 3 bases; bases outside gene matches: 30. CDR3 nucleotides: TGTGCCAGCTCTTACCAGGACGACGGGACAGGGGGCTTCCTCTCCGGGTCAGTCTACGAGCAGTACTTC. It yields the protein CASSYQDDGTGGFLSGSVYEQYF.

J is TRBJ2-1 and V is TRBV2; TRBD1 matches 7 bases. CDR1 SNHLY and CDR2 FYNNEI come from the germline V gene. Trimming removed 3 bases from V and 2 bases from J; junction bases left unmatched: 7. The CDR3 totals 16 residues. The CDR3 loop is CASSEGIGGAYNEQFF. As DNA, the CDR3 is TGTGCCAGCAGTGAGGGAATAGGGGGCGCCTACAATGAGCAGTTCTTC.

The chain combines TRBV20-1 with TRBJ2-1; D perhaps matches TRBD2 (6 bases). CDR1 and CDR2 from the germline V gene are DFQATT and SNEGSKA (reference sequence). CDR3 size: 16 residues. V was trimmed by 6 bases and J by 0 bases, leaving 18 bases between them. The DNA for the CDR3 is TGCAGTGCCCTAGCTTTGGGAGGATACTCCTACAATGAGCAGTTCTTC. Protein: CSALALGGYSYNEQFF.

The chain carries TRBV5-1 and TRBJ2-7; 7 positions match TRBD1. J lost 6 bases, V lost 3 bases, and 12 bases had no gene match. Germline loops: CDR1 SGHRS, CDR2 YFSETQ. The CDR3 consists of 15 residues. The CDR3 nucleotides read TGCGCCAGCAGCTCCCTAAGACAGGGAGTTGCCGAGCAGTACTTC. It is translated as CASSSLRQGVAEQYF.

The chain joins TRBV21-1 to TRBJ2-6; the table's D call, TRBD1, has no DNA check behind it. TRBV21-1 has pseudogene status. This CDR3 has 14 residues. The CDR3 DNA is TGTGCCAGCAGCAAGGGGGTCGGGGCCAACGTCCTGACTTTC. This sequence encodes CASSKGVGANVLTF.

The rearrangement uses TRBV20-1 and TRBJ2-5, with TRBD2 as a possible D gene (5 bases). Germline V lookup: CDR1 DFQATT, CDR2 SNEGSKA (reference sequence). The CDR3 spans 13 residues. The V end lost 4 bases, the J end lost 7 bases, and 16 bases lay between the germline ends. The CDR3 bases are TGCAGTGCTACCCCGGCCTCCCGGGGGACCCAGTACTTC. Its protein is CSATPASRGTQYF.

CDR3 sequence reads: CSVARQGEKLFF. CDR3 in DNA: TGCAGCGTTGCTAGGCAAGGTGAAAAACTGTTTTTT. The chain uses TRBV29-1 and TRBJ1-4; D remains ambiguous. CDR3 length: 12 residues. The germline V gene has CDR1 SQVTM and CDR2 ANQGSEA. Between the trimmed V and J ends, which lost 4 bases and 7 bases, there was a span of 10 bases.

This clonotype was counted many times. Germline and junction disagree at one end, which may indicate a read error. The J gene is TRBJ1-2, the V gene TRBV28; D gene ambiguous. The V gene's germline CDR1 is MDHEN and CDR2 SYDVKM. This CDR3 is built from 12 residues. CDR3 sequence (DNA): TGCGCCAGCAGCTTGACGGACTATGGCTACACCTTC. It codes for CASSLTDYGYTF.

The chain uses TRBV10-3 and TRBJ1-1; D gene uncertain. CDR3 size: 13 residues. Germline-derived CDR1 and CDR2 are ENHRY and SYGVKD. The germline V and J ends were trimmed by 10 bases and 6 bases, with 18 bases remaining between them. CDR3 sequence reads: CATCPSSLAEAFF. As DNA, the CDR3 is TGTGCCACCTGCCCTTCTAGCCTCGCTGAAGCTTTCTTT.

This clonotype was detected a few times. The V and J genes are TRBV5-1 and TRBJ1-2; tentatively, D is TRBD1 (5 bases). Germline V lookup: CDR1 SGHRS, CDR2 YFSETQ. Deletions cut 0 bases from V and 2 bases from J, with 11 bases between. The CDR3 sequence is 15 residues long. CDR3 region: CASSLATGVNYGYTF. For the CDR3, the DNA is TGCGCCAGCAGCTTGGCCACAGGTGTCAACTATGGCTACACCTTC.

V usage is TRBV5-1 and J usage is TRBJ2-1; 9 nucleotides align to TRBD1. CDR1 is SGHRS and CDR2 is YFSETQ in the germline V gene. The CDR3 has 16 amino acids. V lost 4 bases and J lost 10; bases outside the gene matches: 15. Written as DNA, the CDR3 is TGCGCCAGCAGCCGATCACAGGGGGCGAGCTCCTACGAGCAGTTCTTC. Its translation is CASSRSQGASSYEQFF.

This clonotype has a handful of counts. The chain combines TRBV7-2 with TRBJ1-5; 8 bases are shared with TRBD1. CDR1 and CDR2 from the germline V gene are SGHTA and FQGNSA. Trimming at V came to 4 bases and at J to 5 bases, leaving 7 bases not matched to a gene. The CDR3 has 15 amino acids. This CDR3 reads CASSYRTGLYQPQHF. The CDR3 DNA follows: TGTGCCAGCAGCTACCGGACAGGGCTTTATCAGCCCCAGCATTTT.

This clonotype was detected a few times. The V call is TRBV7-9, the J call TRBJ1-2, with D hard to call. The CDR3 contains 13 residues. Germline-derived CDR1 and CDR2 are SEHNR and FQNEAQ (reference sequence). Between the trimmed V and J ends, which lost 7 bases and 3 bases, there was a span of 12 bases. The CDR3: CASNERWDYGYTF. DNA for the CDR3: TGTGCCAGCAACGAACGGTGGGACTATGGCTACACCTTC.

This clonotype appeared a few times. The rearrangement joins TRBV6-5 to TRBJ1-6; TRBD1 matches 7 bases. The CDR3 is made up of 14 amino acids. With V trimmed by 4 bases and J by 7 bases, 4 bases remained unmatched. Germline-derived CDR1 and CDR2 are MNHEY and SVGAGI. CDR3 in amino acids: CASSFRQGNSPLHF. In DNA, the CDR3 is TGTGCCAGCAGTTTCCGACAGGGAAATTCACCCCTCCACTTT.

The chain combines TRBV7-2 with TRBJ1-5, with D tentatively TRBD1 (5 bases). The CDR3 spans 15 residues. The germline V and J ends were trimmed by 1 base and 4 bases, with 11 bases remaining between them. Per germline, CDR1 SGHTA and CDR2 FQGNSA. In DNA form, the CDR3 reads TGTGCCAGCAGCTTAGTGGGGGGAGGGAATCAGCCCCAGCATTTT. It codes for CASSLVGGGNQPQHF.

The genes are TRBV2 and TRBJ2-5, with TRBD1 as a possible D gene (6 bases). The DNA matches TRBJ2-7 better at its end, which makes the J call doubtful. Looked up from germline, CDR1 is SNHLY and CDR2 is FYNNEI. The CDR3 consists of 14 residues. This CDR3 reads CASRRRDNSYEQYF. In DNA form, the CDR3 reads TGTGCCAGCAGACGACGGGACAACTCCTACGAGCAGTACTTC.

CDR3 amino acids: CASSTTSSNTEAFF. The CDR3 DNA reads as TGCGCCAGCAGCACAACCTCATCTAACACTGAAGCTTTCTTT. The J gene is TRBJ1-1, the V gene TRBV5-1; D gene uncertain. The CDR3 contains 14 residues. Trimming took off 4 bases at V and 2 bases at J, with 12 bases between the two ends. Germline V gene lookup returns CDR1 SGHRS and CDR2 YFSETQ.

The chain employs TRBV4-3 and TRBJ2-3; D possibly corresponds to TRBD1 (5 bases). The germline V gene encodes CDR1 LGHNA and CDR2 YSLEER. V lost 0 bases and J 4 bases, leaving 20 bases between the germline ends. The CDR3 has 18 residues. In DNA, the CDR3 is TGCGCCAGCAGCCAAGATCGCCCCTCAGGGTTTACGGCAGATACGCAGTATTTT. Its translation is CASSQDRPSGFTADTQYF.

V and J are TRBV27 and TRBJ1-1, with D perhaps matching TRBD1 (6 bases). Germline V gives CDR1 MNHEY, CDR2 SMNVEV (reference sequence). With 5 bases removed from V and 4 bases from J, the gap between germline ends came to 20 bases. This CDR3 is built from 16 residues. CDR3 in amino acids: CASSERGGRWGTEAFF. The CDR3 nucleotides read TGTGCCAGCAGTGAGCGGGGGGGGCGGTGGGGCACTGAAGCTTTCTTT.

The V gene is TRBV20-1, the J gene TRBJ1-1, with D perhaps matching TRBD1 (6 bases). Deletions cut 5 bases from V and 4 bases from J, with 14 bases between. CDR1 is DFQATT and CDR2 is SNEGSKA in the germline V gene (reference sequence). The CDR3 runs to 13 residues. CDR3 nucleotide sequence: TGCAGTGCTTTCGGGGGCGCCAGCACTGAAGCTTTCTTT. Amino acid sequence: CSAFGGASTEAFF.

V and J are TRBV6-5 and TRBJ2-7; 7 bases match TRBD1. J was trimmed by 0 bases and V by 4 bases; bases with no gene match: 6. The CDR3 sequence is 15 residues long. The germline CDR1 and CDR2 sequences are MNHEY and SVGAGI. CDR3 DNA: TGTGCCAGCAGTTCCCCGACAGGGAGCTCCTACGAGCAGTACTTC. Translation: CASSSPTGSSYEQYF.